This section outlines one TCR beta chain sequence together with its context. These data belong to a study of cytomegalovirus exposure and HLA in healthy donors. Primers for the PCR totalled 60 Vbeta and 13 Jbeta. Sequencing was performed with immunoSEQ multiplex PCR; in TCRdb, only in-frame clones are kept and a portion is missing. This table has under 150,000 clones, more than 70% appearing once. Donors were nominally healthy when sampled, though unrecorded immune exposures were likely. Sequenced sample: PBMCs. This receptor was taken from a male donor in good health and CMV-seronegative.

CDR3 amino acids: CASSSDRGSEQYF. CDR3 nucleotides: TGCGCCAGCAGCTCCGACAGGGGTAGCGAGCAGTACTTC. The chain combines TRBV4-3 with TRBJ2-7; 8 bases are a match to TRBD1. From germline, CDR1 is LGHNA and CDR2 YSLEER. CDR3 length: 13 amino acids. V lost 5 bases, J lost 6 bases, and 6 bases stayed unmatched.